The rows below give T cell receptor beta chains drawn from one sample of a study of cytomegalovirus exposure and HLA in healthy donors. TCRdb's table, derived via immunoSEQ multiplex PCR, lists solely in-frame clones and lacks some. Among about 98,000 clones listed, about 83% were seen once. The sequencing input was PBMCs. These receptors all stem from a woman aged 25 to 45 in good health and CMV-seronegative. CDR3s include the opening cysteine and the closing phenylalanine or tryptophan. Each record gives: J gene, V gene, clone size, D gene, CDR3 DNA, CDR3 protein. D genes are given only for firm matches. The size field is filled for only some rows; it gives once, few, many or a size class.

j_gene: TRBJ2-7; v_gene: TRBV18; abundance: .; d_gene: TRBD2; CDR3nt: TGTGCCAGCTCACCACAAGTGGGAGGGCCGGACGAGCAGTACTTC; CDR3aa: CASSPQVGGPDEQYF
j_gene: TRBJ1-5; v_gene: TRBV18; abundance: .; d_gene: .; CDR3nt: TGTGCCAGCTCACTCACATTGATCGGGGGCAATCAGCCCCAGCATTTT; CDR3aa: CASSLTLIGGNQPQHF
j_gene: TRBJ1-3; v_gene: TRBV29-1; abundance: .; d_gene: .; CDR3nt: TGCAGCGCCGAGGGTGGTGTGAGACACATACTCTGGAAACACCATATATTT; CDR3aa: CSAEGGVRHILWKHHIF
j_gene: TRBJ2-7; v_gene: TRBV7-8; abundance: .; d_gene: TRBD2; CDR3nt: TGTGCCACGGGAGGTGGGCCATACGAGCAGTACTTC; CDR3aa: CATGGGPYEQYF
j_gene: TRBJ2-7; v_gene: TRBV5-8; abundance: .; d_gene: .; CDR3nt: TGTGCCAGCAGCTTTGGCAGGGGAAAGAGCTTC; CDR3aa: CASSFGRGKSF
j_gene: TRBJ2-2; v_gene: TRBV7-7; abundance: .; d_gene: TRBD1; CDR3nt: TGTGCCAGCAGCTTTGACAGGGGCAACGGGGAGCTGTTTTTT; CDR3aa: CASSFDRGNGELFF
j_gene: TRBJ1-2; v_gene: TRBV19; abundance: .; d_gene: TRBD1; CDR3nt: TGTGCCAGTAGTATCGGGACAGTCTCGAACTATGGCTACACCTTC; CDR3aa: CASSIGTVSNYGYTF
j_gene: TRBJ1-3; v_gene: TRBV5-4; abundance: .; d_gene: .; CDR3nt: TGTGCCAGCAGCCCCCGCGGGGGAGTGGGAGCGAGGAACACCATATATTTT; CDR3aa: CASSPRGGVGARNTIYF
j_gene: TRBJ1-5; v_gene: TRBV27; abundance: .; d_gene: .; CDR3nt: TGTGCCAGCAAGGAGGGGACCCGGGCTCAGCCCCAGCATTTT; CDR3aa: CASKEGTRAQPQHF
j_gene: TRBJ2-3; v_gene: TRBV7-3; abundance: .; d_gene: .; CDR3nt: TGTGCCAGCAGCTCGGGGAGTGGGTCAGATACGCAGTATTTT; CDR3aa: CASSSGSGSDTQYF
j_gene: TRBJ2-1; v_gene: TRBV4-2; abundance: .; d_gene: TRBD2; CDR3nt: TGTGCCAGCAGCCAAGGCCGTGCGGCGGGGGGCCATGAGCAGTTCTTC; CDR3aa: CASSQGRAAGGHEQFF
j_gene: TRBJ2-7; v_gene: TRBV29-1; abundance: .; d_gene: TRBD2; CDR3nt: TGCAGCGTCCGAAACGCGGGAGAAGGCGAGCAGTACTTC; CDR3aa: CSVRNAGEGEQYF
j_gene: TRBJ1-1; v_gene: TRBV5-1; abundance: .; d_gene: TRBD1; CDR3nt: TGCGCCAGCAGCTTCCAGGGGGTGAACACTGAAGCTTTCTTT; CDR3aa: CASSFQGVNTEAFF
j_gene: TRBJ2-3; v_gene: TRBV10-1; abundance: once; d_gene: TRBD1; CDR3nt: TGCGCCTCCGGGACAGGGGGCACAGATACGCAGTATTTT; CDR3aa: CASGTGGTDTQYF
j_gene: TRBJ2-6; v_gene: TRBV9; abundance: .; d_gene: .; CDR3nt: TGTGCCAGCAAAGGGCAGGGAGGAACGGGGGCCAACGTCCTGACTTTC; CDR3aa: CASKGQGGTGANVLTF
j_gene: TRBJ2-1; v_gene: TRBV5-1; abundance: .; d_gene: TRBD2; CDR3nt: TGCGCCAGCAGCTTGGCCGGGACTACAAACAATGAGCAGTTCTTC; CDR3aa: CASSLAGTTNNEQFF
j_gene: TRBJ2-7; v_gene: TRBV9; abundance: .; d_gene: TRBD2; CDR3nt: TGTGCCAGCAGCGTAGGAGCGGGGGGATTCTCCTACGAGCAGTACTTC; CDR3aa: CASSVGAGGFSYEQYF
j_gene: TRBJ2-7; v_gene: TRBV18; abundance: once; d_gene: .; CDR3nt: TGTGCCAGCTCACCCTCGCAGTCCGACGAGCAGTACTTC; CDR3aa: CASSPSQSDEQYF
j_gene: TRBJ2-1; v_gene: TRBV6-5; abundance: .; d_gene: .; CDR3nt: TGTGCCAGCAGTTACGACAGCTACAATGAGCAGTTCTTC; CDR3aa: CASSYDSYNEQFF
j_gene: TRBJ2-7; v_gene: TRBV2; abundance: .; d_gene: TRBD1; CDR3nt: TGTGCCAGCAGTTTGGGACAGGGGGCGAAAGAGCAGTACTTC; CDR3aa: CASSLGQGAKEQYF
j_gene: TRBJ1-6; v_gene: TRBV27; abundance: .; d_gene: .; CDR3nt: TGTGCCAGCAGTCCCCGTCGCGGACTGGGTTCACCCCTCCACTTT; CDR3aa: CASSPRRGLGSPLHF
j_gene: TRBJ2-7; v_gene: TRBV9; abundance: .; d_gene: .; CDR3nt: TGTGCCAGCAGCGTGCTGGCGGGATCGTCCTACGAGCAGTACTTC; CDR3aa: CASSVLAGSSYEQYF
j_gene: TRBJ2-7; v_gene: TRBV6-5; abundance: .; d_gene: TRBD1; CDR3nt: TGTGCCAGCAGTTACTCCTACAGGGGTTCCTACGAGCAGTACTTC; CDR3aa: CASSYSYRGSYEQYF
j_gene: TRBJ1-2; v_gene: TRBV10-3; abundance: .; d_gene: .; CDR3nt: TGTGCCATCAGTGAGGAAGGGGCAAGCTATGGCTACACCTTC; CDR3aa: CAISEEGASYGYTF